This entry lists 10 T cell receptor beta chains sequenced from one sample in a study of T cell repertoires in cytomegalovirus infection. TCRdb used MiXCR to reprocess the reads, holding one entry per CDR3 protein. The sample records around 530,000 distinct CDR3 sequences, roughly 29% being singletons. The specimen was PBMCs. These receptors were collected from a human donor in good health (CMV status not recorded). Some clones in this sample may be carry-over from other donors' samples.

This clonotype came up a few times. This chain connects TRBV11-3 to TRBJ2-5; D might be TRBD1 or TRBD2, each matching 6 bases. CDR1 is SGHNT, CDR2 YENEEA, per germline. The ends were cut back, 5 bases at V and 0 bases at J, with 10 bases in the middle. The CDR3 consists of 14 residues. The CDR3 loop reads CASSGGTYQETQYF. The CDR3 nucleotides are TGTGCCAGCAGCGGCGGGACATACCAAGAGACCCAGTACTTC.

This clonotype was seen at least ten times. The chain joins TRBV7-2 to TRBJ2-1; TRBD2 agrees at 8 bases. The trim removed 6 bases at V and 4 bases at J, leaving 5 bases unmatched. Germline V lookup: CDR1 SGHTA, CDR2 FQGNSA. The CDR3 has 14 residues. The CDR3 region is CASSLGLVYNEQFF. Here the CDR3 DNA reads TGTGCCAGCAGTCTGGGACTAGTGTACAATGAGCAGTTCTTC.

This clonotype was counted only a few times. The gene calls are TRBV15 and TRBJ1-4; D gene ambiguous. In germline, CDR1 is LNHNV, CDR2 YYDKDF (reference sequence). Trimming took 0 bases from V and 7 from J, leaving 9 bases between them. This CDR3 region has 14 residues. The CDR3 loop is CATSRDQQVEKLFF. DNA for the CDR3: TGTGCCACCAGCAGAGATCAGCAGGTTGAAAAACTGTTTTTT.

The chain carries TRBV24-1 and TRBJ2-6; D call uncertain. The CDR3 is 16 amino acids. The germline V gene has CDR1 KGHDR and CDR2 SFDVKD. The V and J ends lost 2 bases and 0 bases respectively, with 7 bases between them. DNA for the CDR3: TGTGCCACCAGTGATTCCGTAGGCTCTGGGGCCAACGTCCTGACTTTC. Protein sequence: CATSDSVGSGANVLTF.

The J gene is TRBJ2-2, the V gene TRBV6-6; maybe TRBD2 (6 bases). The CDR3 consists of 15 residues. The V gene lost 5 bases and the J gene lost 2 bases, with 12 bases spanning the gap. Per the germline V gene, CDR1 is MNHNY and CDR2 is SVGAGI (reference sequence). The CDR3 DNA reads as TGTGCCAGCAGTGGGACTCGCCTAAACACCGGGGAGCTGTTTTTT. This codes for CASSGTRLNTGELFF.

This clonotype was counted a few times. CDR3 loop: CASSFRTGGFQPQHF. The CDR3, as DNA: TGTGCCAGCAGTTTTAGGACAGGGGGTTTTCAGCCCCAGCATTTT. The rearrangement links TRBV12-3 or TRBV12-4 to TRBJ1-5; the match to TRBD1 covers 10 bases. There are 15 residues in the CDR3. The V gene end was trimmed by 3 bases and the J gene end by 6 bases; junction bases not matched to a gene: 5.

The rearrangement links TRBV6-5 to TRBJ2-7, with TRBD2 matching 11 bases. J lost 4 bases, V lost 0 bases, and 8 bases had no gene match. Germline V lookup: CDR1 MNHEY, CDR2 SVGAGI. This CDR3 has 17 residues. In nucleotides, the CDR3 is TGTGCCAGCAGTTACTCCCTGGCTAGCGGGAGGCCTTACGAGCAGTACTTC. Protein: CASSYSLASGRPYEQYF.

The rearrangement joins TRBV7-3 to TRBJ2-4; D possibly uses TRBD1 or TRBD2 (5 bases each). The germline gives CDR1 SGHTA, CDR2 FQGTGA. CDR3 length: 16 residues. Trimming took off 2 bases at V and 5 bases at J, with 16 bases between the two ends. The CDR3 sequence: CASSLVEGLGENIQYF. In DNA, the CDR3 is TGTGCCAGCAGCTTAGTAGAGGGCCTAGGGGAAAACATTCAGTACTTC.

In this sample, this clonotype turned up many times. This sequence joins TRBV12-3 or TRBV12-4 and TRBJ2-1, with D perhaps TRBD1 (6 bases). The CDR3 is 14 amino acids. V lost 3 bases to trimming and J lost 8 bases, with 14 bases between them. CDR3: CASSLGDTFHEQFF. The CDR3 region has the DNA TGTGCCAGCAGTTTGGGGGACACATTCCATGAGCAGTTCTTC.

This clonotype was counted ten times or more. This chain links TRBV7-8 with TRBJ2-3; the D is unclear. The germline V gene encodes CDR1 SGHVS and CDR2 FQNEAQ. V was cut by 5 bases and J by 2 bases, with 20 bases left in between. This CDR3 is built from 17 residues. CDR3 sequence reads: CASSPLLRAPVTDTQYF. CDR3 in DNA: TGTGCCAGCAGCCCTCTCCTCAGAGCGCCTGTCACAGATACGCAGTATTTT. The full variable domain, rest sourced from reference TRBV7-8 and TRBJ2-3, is GAGVSQSPRYKVAKRGQDVALRCDPISGHVSLFWYQQALGQGPEFLTYFQNEAQLDKSGLPSDRFFAERPEGSVSTLKIQRTQQEDSAVYLCASSPLLRAPVTDTQYFGPGTRLTVL.